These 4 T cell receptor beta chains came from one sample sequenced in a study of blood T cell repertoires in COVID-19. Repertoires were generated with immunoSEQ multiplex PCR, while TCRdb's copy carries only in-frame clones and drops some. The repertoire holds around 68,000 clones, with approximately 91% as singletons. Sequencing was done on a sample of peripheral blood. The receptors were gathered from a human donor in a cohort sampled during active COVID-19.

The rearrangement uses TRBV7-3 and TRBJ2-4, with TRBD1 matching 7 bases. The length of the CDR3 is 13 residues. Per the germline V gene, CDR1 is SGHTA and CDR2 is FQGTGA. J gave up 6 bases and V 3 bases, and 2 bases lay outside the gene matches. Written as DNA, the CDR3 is TGTGCCAGCAGCTTCGGGACAGCAAACATTCAGTACTTC. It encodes CASSFGTANIQYF.

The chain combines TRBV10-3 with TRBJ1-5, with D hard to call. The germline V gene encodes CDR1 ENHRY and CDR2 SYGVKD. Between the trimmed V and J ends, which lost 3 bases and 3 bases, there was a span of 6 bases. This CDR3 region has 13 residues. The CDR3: CAISDSPNQPQHF. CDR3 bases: TGTGCCATCAGTGACAGTCCCAATCAGCCCCAGCATTTT.

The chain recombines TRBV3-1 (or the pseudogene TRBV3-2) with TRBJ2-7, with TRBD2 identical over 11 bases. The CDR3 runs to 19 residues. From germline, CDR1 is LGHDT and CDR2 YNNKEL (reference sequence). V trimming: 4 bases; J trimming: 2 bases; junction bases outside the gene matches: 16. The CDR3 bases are TGTGCCAGCAGCCCAATTAGGAATATAGCGGGAGGGCCACCCTACGAGCAGTACTTC. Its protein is CASSPIRNIAGGPPYEQYF.

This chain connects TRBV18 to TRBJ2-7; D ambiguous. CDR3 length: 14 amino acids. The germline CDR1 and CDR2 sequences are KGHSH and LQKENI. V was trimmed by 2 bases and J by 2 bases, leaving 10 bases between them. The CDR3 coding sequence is TGTGCCAGCTCACCAAGTGGCTCGCCCTACGAGCAGTACTTC. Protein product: CASSPSGSPYEQYF.